This passage covers 27 T cell receptor beta chains from one sample sequenced in a study of T-cell memory formation after mild COVID-19. TCRdb used MiXCR to reprocess the 5' RACE reads, holding one entry per CDR3 protein. The sample records more than 120,000 distinct CDR3 sequences, under 25% being singletons. Sequenced input: PBMCs or a T cell subset sorted from them (not recorded which). These receptors came from an adult woman who had mild COVID-19 (a few samples of this study predate the infection). Cell type and time point are not known.

This clonotype was found many times. This sequence joins TRBV24-1 and TRBJ2-1; 14 nucleotides line up with TRBD2. V trimming: 1 base; J trimming: 0 bases; junction bases outside the gene matches: 10. The germline gives CDR1 KGHDR, CDR2 SFDVKD. This CDR3 contains 21 residues. CDR3 coding DNA: TGTGCCACCAGTGATTTTTTGGGGACTAGCGGGGGCCTCAGCTCCTACAATGAGCAGTTCTTC. Protein sequence: CATSDFLGTSGGLSSYNEQFF.

This clonotype turned up a few times. The J gene is TRBJ2-5, the V gene TRBV12-3 or TRBV12-4, with TRBD2 matching over 11 bases. The CDR3 runs to 16 residues. V lost 6 bases, J lost 1 base, and 7 bases stayed unmatched. CDR3 in DNA: TGTGCCAGCAGCTCAGGGACTAGCGGTATCCAAGAGACCCAGTACTTC. Translating gives CASSSGTSGIQETQYF.

V gene TRBV4-1 combines with J gene TRBJ2-5; tentative D call: TRBD1 (6 bases). Trimming stripped 1 base from V and 2 bases from J, with 8 bases between. Germline V gene sequence: CDR1 MGHRA, CDR2 YSYEKL. This CDR3 spans 14 amino acids. The CDR3 sequence is CASSQGTAQETQYF. The CDR3 coding sequence is TGCGCCAGCAGCCAAGGGACAGCTCAAGAGACCCAGTACTTC.

This clonotype was seen a few times. The V call is TRBV4-3, the J call TRBJ2-3; D unclear. Germline CDR1 LGHNA, CDR2 YSLEER. There are 14 residues in the CDR3. The V end was cut by 2 bases, the J end by 6 bases, with 12 bases between. The CDR3: CASSQISPGDTQYF. The CDR3 coding sequence is TGCGCCAGCAGCCAAATCTCCCCTGGGGATACGCAGTATTTT.

This clonotype has just a few counts. The chain links TRBV24-1 to TRBJ1-5; 9 bases agree with TRBD1. This CDR3 has 15 amino acids. Germline values: CDR1 KGHDR, CDR2 SFDVKD. The ends lost 7 bases at V and 9 bases at J; junction bases unmatched: 12. This CDR3 reads CATSAGGQGGTPQHF. CDR3 DNA: TGTGCCACCAGCGCGGGGGGACAGGGAGGTACGCCCCAGCATTTT.

This clonotype has more than one count but fewer than ten. The chain is built from TRBV10-3 and TRBJ1-5, with TRBD1 as a possible D gene (6 bases). Trimming took off 6 bases at V and 0 bases at J, with 12 bases between the two ends. The CDR3 runs 15 residues. CDR1 and CDR2 from the germline V gene are ENHRY and SYGVKD. DNA for the CDR3: TGTGCCATCAGCCGGGACAAGTATAGCAATCAGCCCCAGCATTTT. Translated, it gives CAISRDKYSNQPQHF.

V gene TRBV18 combines with J gene TRBJ1-6, with 9 bases matching TRBD1. The CDR3 is made up of 15 amino acids. Germline CDR1 KGHSH, CDR2 LQKENI. Trimming removed 4 bases from V and 10 bases from J; junction bases left unmatched: 8. The CDR3 sequence is CASSLGTGIRSPLHF. CDR3 coding DNA: TGTGCCAGCTCACTGGGGACAGGGATACGATCACCCCTCCACTTT.

This clonotype has only a few counts. The rearrangement links TRBV12-3 or TRBV12-4 to TRBJ2-7; weak D call: TRBD2 (6 bases). The CDR3 has 14 residues. V shed 6 bases and J shed 6 bases, with 18 bases lying between them. The CDR3 DNA sequence: TGTGCCAGCAGCTCAAGGAGGGGCAGGAGCGAGCAGTACTTC. Amino acid sequence: CASSSRRGRSEQYF.

This clonotype has a handful of counts. The V and J genes are TRBV7-6 and TRBJ2-1; TRBD2 matches at 10 bases. Germline V gives CDR1 SGHVS, CDR2 FNYEAQ. With 5 bases clipped from V and 9 bases from J, the junction kept 10 bases outside the gene matches. This CDR3 contains 15 residues. The CDR3 sequence is CASSKAGGPSGEQFF. The CDR3 DNA follows: TGTGCCAGCAGCAAAGCGGGAGGGCCGTCCGGTGAGCAGTTCTTC.

J is TRBJ2-2 and V is TRBV5-1; D unclear. CDR3 length equals 14 residues. Germline V gene lookup returns CDR1 SGHRS and CDR2 YFSETQ. V was clipped by 2 bases and J by 0 bases, with 5 bases between them. The chain's CDR3 is CASSFDSNTGELFF. The CDR3 DNA follows: TGCGCCAGCAGCTTCGATTCGAACACCGGGGAGCTGTTTTTT.

The CDR3 DNA sequence: TGTGCCAGCAGCTTAGGGGTGGGATACGAGCAGTACTTC. Its protein is CASSLGVGYEQYF. The chain carries TRBV7-2 and TRBJ2-7; no clear D gene. The V gene lost 1 base and the J gene lost 4 bases, with 8 bases spanning the gap. CDR1 is SGHTA and CDR2 is FQGNSA in the germline V gene. The CDR3 totals 13 residues.

The rearrangement uses TRBV5-1 and TRBJ2-4; TRBD1 agrees at 9 bases. J was trimmed by 2 bases and V by 4 bases; bases with no gene match: 7. Germline V gene lookup returns CDR1 SGHRS and CDR2 YFSETQ. CDR3 length: 16 amino acids. The CDR3 reads CASSPGTGSSKNIQYF. CDR3 bases: TGCGCCAGCAGCCCAGGGACAGGGTCATCCAAAAACATTCAGTACTTC.

The V and J genes are TRBV24-1 and TRBJ2-2, with D tentatively TRBD1 (6 bases). Trimming removed 1 base at V and 5 bases at J, with 10 bases between. This CDR3 comprises 15 residues. CDR1 is KGHDR and CDR2 is SFDVKD in the germline V gene. This chain's CDR3 is CATSDFTDRTGELFF. CDR3 coding DNA: TGTGCCACCAGTGATTTTACCGACAGGACCGGGGAGCTGTTTTTT.

This clonotype showed up many times. The V gene is TRBV5-1, the J gene TRBJ2-1; D is ambiguous. CDR3 length: 11 amino acids. In germline, CDR1 is SGHRS, CDR2 YFSETQ. Trimming pared 0 bases from V and 9 bases from J, leaving 4 bases between. CDR3 sequence reads: CASSLGSEQFF. In DNA, the CDR3 is TGCGCCAGCAGCTTGGGGAGTGAGCAGTTCTTC.

This clonotype was detected only a few times. V usage is TRBV4-1 and J usage is TRBJ2-7; the match to TRBD2 covers 11 bases. V was pared by 0 bases and J by 2 bases, with 3 bases of the junction left unmatched. Germline CDR1 reads MGHRA; CDR2 reads YSYEKL. This CDR3 contains 16 residues. Here the CDR3 DNA reads TGCGCCAGCAGCCAAGAGACTAGCGGGACCACCTACGAGCAGTACTTC. Its protein product is CASSQETSGTTYEQYF.

V and J are TRBV7-2 and TRBJ2-5, with D unclear. From germline, CDR1 is SGHTA and CDR2 FQGNSA. Trimming removed 5 bases at V and 7 bases at J, with 17 bases between. The CDR3 runs 14 residues. The CDR3 coding sequence is TGTGCCAGCAGCCCGAAACAGTTTCTGGGGACCCAGTACTTC. The encoded protein is CASSPKQFLGTQYF.

This clonotype occurred many times. The rearrangement uses TRBV4-2 and TRBJ2-7; TRBD1 matches 9 bases. The trim removed 4 bases at V and 7 bases at J, leaving 11 bases unmatched. In germline, CDR1 is LGHNA, CDR2 YNFKEQ. This CDR3 has 15 amino acids. The CDR3 region has the DNA TGTGCCAGCAGCCGAGAACCACAGGGGGCGGGTGAGCAGTACTTC. It codes for CASSREPQGAGEQYF.

This clonotype has only one observation. V gene TRBV6-2 or TRBV6-3 combines with J gene TRBJ1-2; TRBD1 agrees at 8 bases. This CDR3 has 15 amino acids. Germline loops: CDR1 MNHEY, CDR2 SVGEGT. Germline trimming cut 4 bases from V and 4 bases from J; bases unmatched to any gene: 8. In DNA, the CDR3 is TGTGCCAGCAGTTCCAGACAGGGGCACTCCTATGGCTACACCTTC. Protein: CASSSRQGHSYGYTF.

V and J are TRBV5-1 and TRBJ2-3; 10 bases agree with TRBD1. Per the germline V gene, CDR1 is SGHRS and CDR2 is YFSETQ. The CDR3 runs to 15 residues. The ends lost 5 bases at V and 4 bases at J; junction bases unmatched: 7. The CDR3: CASSSGQGISDTQYF. CDR3 nucleotides: TGCGCCAGCAGTTCGGGACAGGGGATCTCAGATACGCAGTATTTT.

This clonotype has a handful of counts. The rearrangement uses TRBV12-3 or TRBV12-4 and TRBJ1-1, with D uncertain. CDR3 length: 14 amino acids. Trimming left V 6 bases short and J 0 bases short, with 11 bases between. CDR3 bases: TGTGCCAGCAGGGCCGACACCTTGAACACTGAAGCTTTCTTT. Its translation: CASRADTLNTEAFF.

The J gene is TRBJ2-2, the V gene TRBV7-2; 8 bases agree with TRBD2. Trimming removed 3 bases from V and 4 bases from J; junction bases left unmatched: 1. The CDR3 extends over 14 amino acids. The germline V gene encodes CDR1 SGHTA and CDR2 FQGNSA. The CDR3 sequence: CASSFTSGTGELFF. The CDR3 region has the DNA TGTGCCAGCAGCTTCACTAGCGGCACCGGGGAGCTGTTTTTT.

This clonotype was detected only a few times. The chain couples TRBV7-8 to TRBJ2-5; 7 nucleotides agree with TRBD1. The V gene's germline CDR1 is SGHVS and CDR2 FQNEAQ. After removal of 4 bases from V and 5 bases from J, the junction contained 10 bases not matched to a gene. This CDR3 is built from 15 residues. The CDR3 nucleotides are TGTGCCAGCAGCTCCCTGCTCGTCAGGGGGGAGACCCAGTACTTC. Encoded protein: CASSSLLVRGETQYF.

This clonotype showed up just a few times. V gene TRBV27 combines with J gene TRBJ1-2; D possibly corresponds to TRBD1 (6 bases). The length of the CDR3 is 16 residues. Trimming shortened V by 5 bases and J by 8 bases, and 24 bases separated the two germline ends. Per the germline V gene, CDR1 is MNHEY and CDR2 is SMNVEV (reference sequence). CDR3 sequence: CASSPGGGRRVAGYTF. The CDR3 DNA follows: TGTGCCAGCAGTCCGGGAGGGGGGAGGAGGGTAGCCGGCTACACCTTC.

This clonotype was counted only a few times. A read error may produce the germline difference seen at one junction end. V gene TRBV2 combines with J gene TRBJ2-3; D is tentatively TRBD1 or TRBD2 (5 bases each). The length of the CDR3 is 15 residues. Germline V lookup: CDR1 SNHLY, CDR2 FYNNEI. CDR3 sequence: CASSALGTSTDTQYF. DNA of the CDR3: TGTGCCAGCTCGGCGCTGGGGACCAGCACAGATACGCAGTACTTT. Variable domain in full (rest from reference TRBV2 and TRBJ2-3): EPEVTQTPSHQVTQMGQEVILRCVPISNHLYFYWYRQILGQKVEFLVSFYNNEISEKSEIFDDQFSVERPDGSNFTLKIRSTKLEDSAMYFCASSALGTSTDTQYFGPGTRLTVL.

V is TRBV5-1 and J is TRBJ2-7, with 9 nucleotides matching TRBD2. The CDR3 is 16 amino acids. V dropped 4 bases and J dropped 12; count of bases not matched to a gene: 20. Germline-derived CDR1 and CDR2 are SGHRS and YFSETQ. CDR3: CASSPDPFAGGPPGYF. CDR3 bases: TGCGCCAGCAGCCCAGACCCGTTTGCGGGAGGGCCTCCAGGGTACTTC.

This chain links TRBV7-2 with TRBJ2-5; 8 nucleotides line up with TRBD1. Losses at the gene ends were 0 bases for V and 2 bases for J; bases not matched to a gene: 5. Germline CDR1 reads SGHTA; CDR2 reads FQGNSA. The CDR3 loop spans 16 amino acids. CDR3 amino acids: CASSLATGTGQETQYF. The CDR3 DNA reads TGTGCCAGCAGCTTAGCGACCGGGACAGGACAAGAGACCCAGTACTTC.

This clonotype was counted only a few times. For the CDR3, the DNA is TGCGCCAGCAGTCTTACAGGGGGAGAAGGCTACACCTTC. It yields the protein CASSLTGGEGYTF. The chain is built from TRBV5-1 and TRBJ1-2, with 8 bases that match TRBD1. The germline V gene encodes CDR1 SGHRS and CDR2 YFSETQ. The CDR3 runs 13 residues. V gave up 5 bases and J gave up 8 bases; unmatched junction bases: 8.